These 21 T cell receptor beta chains originate from one sample sequenced in a study of blood T cell repertoires in COVID-19. Profiling relied on immunoSEQ multiplex PCR, and the TCRdb table lists in-frame clones only, not all of them. The sample consists of hundreds of thousands of clones, roughly 88% of them appearing once. Sequencing was done on a sample of PBMCs or T cells enriched from blood (not recorded which). Source of these receptors: a woman between 45 and 65 years old with acute COVID-19.

This chain links TRBV5-1 with TRBJ2-6, with D maybe TRBD1 (6 bases). V lost 3 bases and J 3 bases, leaving 13 bases between the germline ends. CDR1 is SGHRS, CDR2 YFSETQ, per germline. There are 16 residues in the CDR3. For the CDR3, the DNA is TGCGCCAGCAGCTCCGACAGGACCAGTGGGGCCAACGTCCTGACTTTC. It is translated as CASSSDRTSGANVLTF.

At least ten counts were recorded for this clone. The rearrangement joins TRBV10-3 to TRBJ1-1, with 7 positions matching TRBD1. Germline trimming cut 8 bases from V and 0 bases from J; bases unmatched to any gene: 6. Germline lookup yields CDR1 ENHRY and CDR2 SYGVKD. The CDR3 contains 14 residues. CDR3 residues: CAIQTGSMNTEAFF. In DNA, the CDR3 is TGTGCCATCCAGACAGGGTCAATGAACACTGAAGCTTTCTTT.

The V gene is TRBV25-1, the J gene TRBJ2-1, with 8 nucleotides matching TRBD1. This CDR3 region has 15 residues. The V and J ends lost 5 bases and 1 base, in that order; junction bases with no gene match: 4. Germline V gives CDR1 MGHDK, CDR2 SYGVNS. The CDR3 DNA is TGTGCCAGCAGTCCCGGACAGGGATCCTACAATGAGCAGTTCTTC. It codes for CASSPGQGSYNEQFF.

The V call is TRBV15, the J call TRBJ1-2; D perhaps matches TRBD1 (5 bases). The CDR3 contains 18 residues. CDR1 is LNHNV, CDR2 YYDKDF, per germline (reference sequence). V lost 1 base, J lost 10 bases, and 28 bases lay in between. The CDR3 nucleotides are TGTGCCACCAGCAGAGGAACAGCCGGGACTCCCGATGGCATGGTCTACACCTTC. It encodes CATSRGTAGTPDGMVYTF.

The rearrangement links TRBV13 to TRBJ2-7, with 12 bases fitting TRBD2. Losses at the gene ends were 0 bases for V and 0 bases for J; bases not matched to a gene: 12. This CDR3 spans 20 amino acids. The germline gives CDR1 PRHDT, CDR2 FYEKMQ (reference sequence). CDR3 nucleotides: TGTGCCAGCAGCTTAGGGGGGTGGGGACTAGCGGGCCGGAGCTCCTACGAGCAGTACTTC. The encoded protein is CASSLGGWGLAGRSSYEQYF.

The chain has TRBV11-3 and TRBJ1-1; possible D gene TRBD1, 5 bases. V lost 1 base, J lost 5 bases, and 14 bases lay in between. This CDR3 is 15 amino acids long. From germline, CDR1 is SGHNT and CDR2 YENEEA. The CDR3 nucleotides are TGTGCCAGCAGCTTAGCAGGGCAGGGCGATACTGAAGCTTTCTTT. Protein sequence: CASSLAGQGDTEAFF. Variable domain in full (rest from reference TRBV11-3 and TRBJ1-1): EAGVVQSPRYKIIEKKQPVAFWCNPISGHNTLYWYLQNLGQGPELLIRYENEEAVDDSQLPKDRFSAERLKGVDSTLKIQPAELGDSAVYLCASSLAGQGDTEAFFGQGTRLTVV.

The V call is TRBV11-3, the J call TRBJ2-2, with TRBD1 as a possible D gene (7 bases). In germline, CDR1 is SGHNT, CDR2 YENEEA. The CDR3 is 16 amino acids. V lost 0 bases, J lost 6 bases, and 14 bases lay in between. CDR3 residues: CASSLDLGRGAGELFF. CDR3 DNA: TGTGCCAGCAGCTTAGATCTCGGCAGGGGGGCCGGGGAGCTGTTTTTT.

The chain carries TRBV7-2 and TRBJ1-1, with 9 nucleotides matching TRBD1. Losses at the gene ends were 1 base for V and 4 bases for J; bases not matched to a gene: 7. The length of the CDR3 is 16 residues. CDR1 and CDR2 (germline): SGHTA, FQGNSA. The CDR3 region is CASSLVVGQGSTEAFF. In nucleotides, the CDR3 is TGTGCCAGCAGCTTAGTAGTGGGACAGGGAAGCACTGAAGCTTTCTTT.

This chain joins TRBV28 and TRBJ2-7; 8 nucleotides line up with TRBD1. CDR1 and CDR2 (germline): MDHEN, SYDVKM. Losses at the gene ends were 1 base for V and 11 bases for J; bases not matched to a gene: 4. CDR3 length: 12 residues. The CDR3 nucleotides are TGTGCCAGCAGTTTATCGGCGGACAGGGAGTACTTC. This encodes CASSLSADREYF.

J is TRBJ1-5 and V is TRBV28, with 9 nucleotides matching TRBD1. CDR1 and CDR2 from the germline V gene are MDHEN and SYDVKM. The CDR3 is made up of 16 amino acids. V shed 3 bases, J shed 5 bases, and the junction held 8 bases outside the gene matches. The CDR3 DNA sequence: TGTGCCAGCAGTTTGAGGGTTGGGGACAGGGATCAGCCCCAGCATTTT. This codes for CASSLRVGDRDQPQHF.

To note about this clone: Other DNA sequences in this specimen translate into the identical CDR3. The chain joins TRBV28 to TRBJ2-7; 11 bases agree with TRBD2. With 2 bases clipped from V and 1 base from J, the junction kept 4 bases outside the gene matches. The CDR3 totals 16 residues. The germline V gene has CDR1 MDHEN and CDR2 SYDVKM. This CDR3 reads CASSLLGTSGSYEQYF. The CDR3 DNA reads TGTGCCAGCAGTTTACTAGGGACTAGCGGTTCCTACGAGCAGTACTTC.

This chain uses TRBV18 with TRBJ1-2, with TRBD1 identical over 7 bases. The CDR3 has 14 amino acids. The V gene's germline CDR1 is KGHSH and CDR2 LQKENI. With 2 bases clipped from V and 6 bases from J, the junction kept 6 bases outside the gene matches. The chain's CDR3 is CASSPTGQVDGYTF. The CDR3 nucleotides read TGTGCCAGCTCACCAACCGGACAGGTCGATGGCTACACCTTC.

The chain is built from TRBV9 and TRBJ1-2; D might be TRBD1 (6 bases). The CDR3 loop spans 15 amino acids. Germline V lookup: CDR1 SGDLS, CDR2 YYNGEE. V was clipped by 4 bases and J by 2 bases, with 15 bases between them. The CDR3 here is CASSSKQGSNYGYTF. In nucleotides, the CDR3 is TGTGCCAGCAGCAGCAAACAGGGCTCGAACTATGGCTACACCTTC.

The rearrangement uses TRBV28 and TRBJ2-5; D is possibly TRBD1 (5 bases). V was trimmed by 7 bases and J by 2 bases, leaving 14 bases between them. The CDR3 consists of 14 residues. Germline V gene data show CDR1 as MDHEN and CDR2 as SYDVKM. The CDR3 sequence: CASTLWTRQETQYF. The CDR3 nucleotides are TGTGCCAGCACCTTATGGACAAGACAAGAGACCCAGTACTTC.

The genes are TRBV7-8 and TRBJ2-7, with TRBD2 as a possible D gene (6 bases). Trimming removed 3 bases from V and 5 bases from J, with 14 bases in between. This CDR3 comprises 14 residues. Germline CDR1 reads SGHVS; CDR2 reads FQNEAQ. The CDR3 protein is CASSFYRRENEQYF. The CDR3 bases are TGTGCCAGCAGCTTTTATCGCCGGGAGAACGAGCAGTACTTC.

This sequence joins TRBV7-2 and TRBJ2-1; 12 bases are shared with TRBD2. Germline trimming cut 3 bases from V and 9 bases from J; bases unmatched to any gene: 9. Germline CDR1 is SGHTA and CDR2 is FQGNSA. The CDR3 has 16 residues. As DNA, the CDR3 is TGTGCCAGCAGCTTCTCACTAGCGGGAGGCCCCAGTGAGCAGTTCTTC. Its translation: CASSFSLAGGPSEQFF.

As for this clone: In the same sample, other DNA sequences code for this CDR3. V and J are TRBV7-2 and TRBJ1-2; D is ambiguous. V lost 1 base and J 4 bases, leaving 4 bases between the germline ends. Germline assignment: CDR1 SGHTA and CDR2 FQGNSA. CDR3 length: 12 residues. CDR3 nucleotides: TGTGCCAGCAGCTTAGGGGCCTATGGCTACACCTTC. Translated: CASSLGAYGYTF.

The rearrangement links TRBV15 to TRBJ2-1; the D gene is possibly TRBD1 (6 bases). The V gene's germline CDR1 is LNHNV and CDR2 YYDKDF (reference sequence). This CDR3 has 13 residues. V was trimmed by 8 bases and J by 8 bases, leaving 16 bases between them. The CDR3 protein is CATRTRTAYEQFF. The DNA for the CDR3 is TGTGCCACCCGGACCCGGACAGCCTATGAGCAGTTCTTC.

The rearrangement uses TRBV7-9 and TRBJ2-2, with a weak D call TRBD2 (5 bases). The V and J ends lost 8 bases and 5 bases respectively, with 12 bases between them. The germline gives CDR1 SEHNR, CDR2 FQNEAQ (reference sequence). This CDR3 contains 13 residues. The CDR3 here is CASWLASTGELFF. The CDR3 DNA reads as TGTGCCAGCTGGCTAGCAAGTACCGGGGAGCTGTTTTTT.

This chain connects TRBV9 to TRBJ2-2, with D possibly being TRBD2 (7 bases). This CDR3 has 17 amino acids. The germline V gene has CDR1 SGDLS and CDR2 YYNGEE. Deletions cut 4 bases from V and 4 bases from J, with 20 bases between. CDR3 DNA: TGTGCCAGCAGCCCGGGTATTGGGGGAGGGGGCACCGGGGAGCTGTTTTTT. Protein: CASSPGIGGGGTGELFF.

The gene calls are TRBV10-3 and TRBJ2-3, with D possibly being TRBD2 (5 bases). Germline CDR1 ENHRY, CDR2 SYGVKD. The CDR3 sequence is 14 residues long. V was trimmed by 3 bases and J by 4 bases, leaving 11 bases between them. The DNA of the CDR3 is TGTGCCATCAGTGATAGTGGCGGGTCAGATACGCAGTATTTT. This encodes CAISDSGGSDTQYF.